The following is a TCR beta chain sequence with its context. This sample's treatment: randomized to nivolumab then ipilimumab (arm A) or the reverse (arm B). DNA-damaging chemotherapy had not been given to any patient beforehand. This CDR3 has 14 amino acids. V dropped 0 bases and J dropped 2 bases, with 8 bases sitting between them. Per the germline V gene, CDR1 is KGHSH and CDR2 is LQKENI. This sample stems from a study of sequential checkpoint blockade in melanoma. Study information: After nivolumab or ipilimumab alone, about 22 patients had week-13 rebiopsies.

This table comes from immunoSEQ multiplex PCR, and its TCRdb copy is limited to in-frame clones, with some not included. The sample consists of 13,000 or so clones, roughly 27% of them appearing once. This rearrangement joins TRBV18 to TRBJ2-7; D gene uncertain. Specimen: tumor tissue (inferred from file names), collected from a patient given nivolumab and ipilimumab in sequence. The clonotype was recovered from a human donor with melanoma. CDR3 DNA sequence: TGTGCCAGCTCACCACCGCCCGGCACCTACGAGCAGTACTTC. Its protein is CASSPPPGTYEQYF.